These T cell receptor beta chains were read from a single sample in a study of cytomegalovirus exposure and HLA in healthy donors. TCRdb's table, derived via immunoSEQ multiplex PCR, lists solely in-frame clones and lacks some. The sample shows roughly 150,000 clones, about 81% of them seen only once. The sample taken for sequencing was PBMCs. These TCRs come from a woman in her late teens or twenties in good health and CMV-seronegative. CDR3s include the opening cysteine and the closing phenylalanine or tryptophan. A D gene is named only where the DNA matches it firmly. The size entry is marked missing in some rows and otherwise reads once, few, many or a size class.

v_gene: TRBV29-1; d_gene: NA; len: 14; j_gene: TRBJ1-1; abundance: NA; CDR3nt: TGCAGCATGACCTGGGGCGCTTTGAACACTGAAGCTTTCTTT; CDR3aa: CSMTWGALNTEAFF
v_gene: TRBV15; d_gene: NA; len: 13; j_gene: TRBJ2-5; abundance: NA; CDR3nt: TGTGCCACCAGCGTGGCAGGGCGAGAGACCCAGTACTTC; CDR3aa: CATSVAGRETQYF
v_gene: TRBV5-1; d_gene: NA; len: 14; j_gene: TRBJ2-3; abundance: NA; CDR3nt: TGCGCCAGCATCGACCGGGGTGGATCAGATACGCAGTATTTT; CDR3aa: CASIDRGGSDTQYF
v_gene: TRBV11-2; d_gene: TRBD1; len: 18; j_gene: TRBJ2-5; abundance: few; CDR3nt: TGTGCCAGCAGCTTAGGATTATGGGCAGGGGGACCCCAAGAGACCCAGTACTTC; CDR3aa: CASSLGLWAGGPQETQYF
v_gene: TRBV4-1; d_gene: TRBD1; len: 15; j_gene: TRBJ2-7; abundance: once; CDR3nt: TGCGCCAGCAGCCAAGATGACAGGGGAATCTACGAGCAGTACTTC; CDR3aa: CASSQDDRGIYEQYF
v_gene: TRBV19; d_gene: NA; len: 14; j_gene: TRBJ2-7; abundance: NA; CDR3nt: TGTGCCAGTAGTGCAACGACAGGTAACTACGAGCAGTACTTC; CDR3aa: CASSATTGNYEQYF
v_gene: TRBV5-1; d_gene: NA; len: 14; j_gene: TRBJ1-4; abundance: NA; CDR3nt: TGCGCCAGCAGCCCCGGGCGGGGTAATGAAAAACTGTTTTTT; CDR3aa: CASSPGRGNEKLFF
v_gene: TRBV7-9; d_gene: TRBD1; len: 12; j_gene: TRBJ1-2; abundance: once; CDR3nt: TGTGCCAGCATCAAATCAGGGGGCGGCTACACCTTC; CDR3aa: CASIKSGGGYTF
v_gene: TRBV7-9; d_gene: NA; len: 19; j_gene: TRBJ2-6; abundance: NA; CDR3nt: TGTGCCAGCAGCTTAGACTTAGGGCAGGGGGGCTCTGGGGCCAACGTCCTGACTTTC; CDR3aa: CASSLDLGQGGSGANVLTF
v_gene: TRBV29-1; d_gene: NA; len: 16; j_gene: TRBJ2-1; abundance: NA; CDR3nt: TGCAGCTGTTTGCCCAGAGTGGGGGGCTCCTACAATGAGCAGTTCTTC; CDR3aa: CSCLPRVGGSYNEQFF
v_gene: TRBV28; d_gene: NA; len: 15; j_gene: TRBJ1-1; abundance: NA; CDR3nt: TGTGCCAGCAGTTTGGATGGGGCCACGAACACTGAAGCTTTCTTT; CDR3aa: CASSLDGATNTEAFF
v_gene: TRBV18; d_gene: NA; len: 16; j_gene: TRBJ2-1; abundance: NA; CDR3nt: TGTGCCAGCTCACCACCCGGCACCTACCAAGGGAGTGAGCAGTTCTTC; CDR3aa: CASSPPGTYQGSEQFF
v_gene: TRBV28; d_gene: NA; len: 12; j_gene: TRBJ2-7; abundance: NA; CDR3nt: TGTGCCAGCAGTTCGGACATCAGGGGGCAGTACTTC; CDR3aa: CASSSDIRGQYF
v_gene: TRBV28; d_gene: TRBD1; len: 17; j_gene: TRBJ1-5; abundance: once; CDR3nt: TGTGCCAGCAGTTTACTTGGGACAGGGGATCTCAATCAGCCCCAGCATTTT; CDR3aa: CASSLLGTGDLNQPQHF
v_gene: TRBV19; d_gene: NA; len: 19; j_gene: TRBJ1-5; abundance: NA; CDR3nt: TGTGCCAGTAGTATAGATGGGAGAGATTCAGGGGATAGCAATCAGCCCCAGCATTTT; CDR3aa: CASSIDGRDSGDSNQPQHF
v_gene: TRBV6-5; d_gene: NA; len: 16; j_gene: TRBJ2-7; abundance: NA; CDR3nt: TGTGCCAGCAGTTACTGGGGCCCCGGCCCAAGCTACGAGCAGTACTTC; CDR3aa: CASSYWGPGPSYEQYF
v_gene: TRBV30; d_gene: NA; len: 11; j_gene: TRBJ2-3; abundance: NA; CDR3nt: TGTGCCTGGAGTACGGCAGATACGCAGTATTTT; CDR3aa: CAWSTADTQYF
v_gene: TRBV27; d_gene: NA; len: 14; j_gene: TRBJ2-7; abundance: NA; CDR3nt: TGTGCCAGCAGTTTGCGGGGTACCGCGTACGAGCAGTACTTC; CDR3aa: CASSLRGTAYEQYF
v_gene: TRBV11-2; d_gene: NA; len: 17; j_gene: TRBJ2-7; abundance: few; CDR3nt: TGTGCCAGCAGCTCCGTTCAGGGCTCCAGGCACTCCTACGAGCAGTACTTC; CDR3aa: CASSSVQGSRHSYEQYF
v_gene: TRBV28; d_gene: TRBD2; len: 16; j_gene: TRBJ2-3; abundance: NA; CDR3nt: TGTGCCAGCACCCCCGCGACTAGCGGGGGGGCAGATACGCAGTATTTT; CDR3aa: CASTPATSGGADTQYF
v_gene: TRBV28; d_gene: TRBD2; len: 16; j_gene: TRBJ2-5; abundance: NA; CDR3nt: TGTGCCAGCAGGGACATAGCGGGAGTTTCTTTGGGGACCCAGTACTTC; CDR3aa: CASRDIAGVSLGTQYF
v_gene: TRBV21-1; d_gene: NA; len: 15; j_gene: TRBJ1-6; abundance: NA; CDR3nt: TGTGCCAGCAGCAAAGTATCGGGGGATAAGTCACCCCTCCACTTT; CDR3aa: CASSKVSGDKSPLHF
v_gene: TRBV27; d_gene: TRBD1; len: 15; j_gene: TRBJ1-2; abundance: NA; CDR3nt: TGTGCCAGCAGTCCCTCACGACAGGGTCTCTATGGCTACACCTTC; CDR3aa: CASSPSRQGLYGYTF